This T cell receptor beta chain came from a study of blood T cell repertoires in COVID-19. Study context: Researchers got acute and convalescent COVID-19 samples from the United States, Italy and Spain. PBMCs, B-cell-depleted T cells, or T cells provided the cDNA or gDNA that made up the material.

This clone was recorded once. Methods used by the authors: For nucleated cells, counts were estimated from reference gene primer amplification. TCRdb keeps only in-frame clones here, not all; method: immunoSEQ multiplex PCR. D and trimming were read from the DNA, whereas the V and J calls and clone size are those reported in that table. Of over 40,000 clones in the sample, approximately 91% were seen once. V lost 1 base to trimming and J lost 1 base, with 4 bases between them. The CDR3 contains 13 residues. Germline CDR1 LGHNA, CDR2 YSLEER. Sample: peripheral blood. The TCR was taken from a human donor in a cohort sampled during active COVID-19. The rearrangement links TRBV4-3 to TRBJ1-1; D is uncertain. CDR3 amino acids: CASSQVWNTEAFF. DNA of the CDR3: TGCGCCAGCAGCCAAGTATGGAACACTGAAGCTTTCTTT.